A single sample gave rise to the 23 T cell receptor beta chains below, sequenced in a study of T cells in Graves' hyperthyroidism and ophthalmopathy (dated by TCRdb to the late 2010s). The library was built by means of multiplex PCR. The instrument was an Illumina HiSeq 2000. The TCR beta CDR3 regions were amplified from the RNA transcripts. The first round of RT-PCR for the TCR CDR3 was performed with the HTBI primer set and the Qiagen OneStep RT-PCR kit. The raw public reads went through TCRdb reprocessing: fastp at Q25, MiXCR clone calling, in-frame beta chains kept. Identical CDR3 protein sequences are pooled into one entry, listed with their most common genes and DNA. The sample data list about 500,000 distinct CDR3 sequences, and over 13% of these were observed just once. 15% to 20% of the sample is in the top ten clones. Source material: blood. The source of these receptors is a woman in her late teens or twenties with Graves' hyperthyroidism.

This clonotype was detected ten times or more. V and J are TRBV12-3 or TRBV12-4 and TRBJ1-2; the D gene is possibly TRBD1 (6 bases). V was clipped by 4 bases and J by 4 bases, with 10 bases between them. The length of the CDR3 is 13 residues. CDR3 DNA: TGTGCCAGCAGTTGGACAGAGACCTATGGCTACACCTTC. It is translated as CASSWTETYGYTF.

V and J are TRBV6-4 and TRBJ2-1; 7 bases map to TRBD2. V dropped 6 bases and J dropped 5; count of bases not matched to a gene: 10. Germline CDR1 reads MRHNA; CDR2 reads SNTAGT. This CDR3 region has 15 residues. The CDR3 loop is CASSAASGPNNEQFF. In DNA, the CDR3 is TGTGCCAGCAGCGCCGCTAGCGGACCTAACAATGAGCAGTTCTTC.

With respect to this clonotype: A much larger clonotype is one base distant, so this may be a read error. The chain has TRBV13 and TRBJ1-5; D not certain. The CDR3 is made up of 16 amino acids. Per the germline V gene, CDR1 is PRHDT and CDR2 is FYEKMQ (reference sequence). The CDR3, as DNA: TGTGCCAGCAGCCGTCAGGAGGAGGTGTTTGGTCAGCCCCAGGATTTT. Translated, it gives CASSRQEEVFGQPQDF.

This clonotype was recorded at least ten times. The chain links TRBV19 to TRBJ2-2; D is undetermined. CDR1 and CDR2 from the germline V gene are LNHDA and SQIVND (reference sequence). V lost 10 bases, J lost 3 bases, and 15 bases lay in between. The CDR3 is 14 residues long. The CDR3 loop reads CATTASPDTGELFF. CDR3 DNA: TGTGCCACCACAGCCTCGCCGGACACCGGGGAGCTGTTTTTT.

In its sample, this clonotype was seen many times. The chain couples TRBV27 to TRBJ1-5, with 9 nucleotides matching TRBD1. Germline V gene sequence: CDR1 MNHEY, CDR2 SMNVEV (reference sequence). Unmatched junction bases numbered 3, after V lost 2 bases and J lost 4 bases. This CDR3 is 15 amino acids long. As DNA, the CDR3 is TGTGCCAGCAGTTTAGGACAGGGGAGGAATCAGCCCCAGCATTTT. Translated: CASSLGQGRNQPQHF.

This chain uses TRBV6-2 or TRBV6-3 with TRBJ1-1; 7 bases fit TRBD1. Germline V gene data show CDR1 as MNHEY and CDR2 as SVGEGT. This CDR3 comprises 15 residues. The trim removed 4 bases at V and 5 bases at J, leaving 10 bases unmatched. CDR3 region: CASSSQGPDRTEAFF. CDR3 nucleotide sequence: TGTGCCAGCAGTTCCCAAGGGCCGGACAGGACTGAAGCTTTCTTT.

Many counts were recorded for this clonotype. V is TRBV12-3 or TRBV12-4 and J is TRBJ2-5, with 8 bases aligning to TRBD1. The junction had 7 bases not matched to a gene; V was cut back by 2 bases and J by 5 bases. The length of the CDR3 is 15 residues. CDR3 bases: TGTGCCAGCAGTTTAACGACAGGGGTTGCGGAGACCCAGTACTTC. This codes for CASSLTTGVAETQYF.

This clonotype occurred a few times. The chain combines TRBV3-1 with TRBJ2-3, with D hard to call. Germline CDR1 LGHDT, CDR2 YNNKEL (reference sequence). The CDR3 loop spans 11 amino acids. Between the trimmed V and J ends, which lost 1 base and 10 bases, there was a span of 6 bases. The CDR3 protein is CASSQGLSQYF. The CDR3 bases are TGTGCCAGCAGCCAAGGACTGTCGCAGTATTTT.

This clonotype was counted only a few times. The rearrangement links TRBV18 to TRBJ1-5; TRBD1 is a possible D gene (5 bases). Germline-derived CDR1 and CDR2 are KGHSH and LQKENI. The length of the CDR3 is 15 residues. V was cut by 3 bases and J by 4 bases, with 13 bases left in between. The CDR3 sequence: CASSPGGDRNQPQHF. DNA for the CDR3: TGTGCCAGCTCACCGGGGGGGGACCGAAATCAGCCCCAGCATTTT.

This clonotype occurred many times. This sequence joins TRBV30 and TRBJ2-2; D ambiguous. Per germline, CDR1 GTSNPN and CDR2 SVGIG (reference sequence). CDR3 size: 14 residues. Trimming shortened V by 8 bases and J by 1 base, and 14 bases separated the two germline ends. CDR3 bases: TGTGCCCAGGATGGCGTCAAGAACACCGGGGAGCTGTTTTTT. This encodes CAQDGVKNTGELFF.

This clonotype was found many times. The chain couples TRBV7-6 to TRBJ2-1, with D tentatively TRBD2 (6 bases). V was trimmed by 0 bases and J by 7 bases, leaving 13 bases between them. The CDR3 sequence is 15 residues long. Germline CDR1 SGHVS, CDR2 FNYEAQ. CDR3 residues: CASSLAPGLANEQFF. In DNA form, the CDR3 reads TGTGCCAGCAGCTTAGCTCCGGGACTCGCAAATGAGCAGTTCTTC.

This clonotype was seen repeatedly, ten times or more. The chain is built from TRBV3-1 and TRBJ2-1; TRBD2 is a possible D gene (6 bases). Germline V gives CDR1 LGHDT, CDR2 YNNKEL (reference sequence). Trimming took off 3 bases at V and 10 bases at J, with 16 bases between the two ends. The CDR3 covers 14 residues. CDR3 residues: CASSHDWLGREQFF. The CDR3 coding sequence is TGTGCCAGCAGCCACGACTGGCTTGGGAGGGAGCAGTTCTTC.

Details on this clonotype: The junction departs from the called germline gene at one end, perhaps through a read error. This chain connects TRBV7-2 to TRBJ1-1; D perhaps matches TRBD1 (6 bases). Germline V gives CDR1 SGHTA, CDR2 FQGNSA. This CDR3 spans 14 amino acids. The CDR3 is CASNPGGGITQAFF. The CDR3 DNA reads TGTGCCAGCAACCCCGGAGGGGGGATCACTCAAGCTTTCTTT.

The genes are TRBV28 and TRBJ2-7, with a tentative D call TRBD2 (6 bases). The germline V and J ends were trimmed by 7 bases and 0 bases, with 10 bases remaining between them. Germline CDR1 and CDR2: MDHEN and SYDVKM. The CDR3 covers 13 residues. In DNA form, the CDR3 reads TGTGCCAGCACCCTCGGGAGCTCCTACGAGCAGTACTTC. It encodes CASTLGSSYEQYF.

The V gene is TRBV3-1, the J gene TRBJ2-4, with 7 positions matching TRBD1. This CDR3 region has 15 residues. Germline CDR1 is LGHDT and CDR2 is YNNKEL (reference sequence). The trim removed 3 bases at V and 2 bases at J, leaving 4 bases unmatched. The CDR3 loop is CASSHAQGSKNIQYF. CDR3 bases: TGTGCCAGCAGCCACGCACAGGGGTCCAAAAACATTCAGTACTTC. Filled out from reference TRBV3-1 and TRBJ2-4, the complete variable domain reads DTAVSQTPKYLVTQMGNDKSIKCEQNLGHDTMYWYKQDSKKFLKIMFSYNNKELIINETVPNRFSPKSPDKAHLNLHINSLELGDSAVYFCASSHAQGSKNIQYFGAGTRLSVL.

This clonotype was detected many times. V gene TRBV6-1 combines with J gene TRBJ2-7; 9 positions agree with TRBD1. The V and J ends lost 5 bases and 2 bases, in that order; junction bases with no gene match: 4. Germline V lookup: CDR1 MNHNS, CDR2 SASEGT. The CDR3 is made up of 14 amino acids. The CDR3 sequence: CASSQGTGTYEQYV. DNA for the CDR3: TGTGCCAGCAGTCAGGGGACAGGGACCTACGAGCAGTACGTC.

This clonotype was observed at least ten times. The chain employs TRBV7-3 and TRBJ2-5, with no clear D. The CDR3 loop spans 14 amino acids. The ends were cut back, 1 base at V and 5 bases at J, with 11 bases in the middle. CDR1 is SGHTA, CDR2 FQGTGA, per germline. CDR3 protein: CASSLNLRTETQYF. CDR3 bases: TGTGCCAGCAGCTTAAATTTGAGAACGGAGACCCAGTACTTC.

This clonotype was counted between two and nine times. The chain couples TRBV6-1 to TRBJ1-6; D might be TRBD1 (5 bases). Germline loops: CDR1 MNHNS, CDR2 SASEGT. The CDR3 is 14 residues long. Trimming removed 11 bases at V and 10 bases at J, with 21 bases between. The CDR3 region has the DNA TGTGCCGGATCCCGGGGCGGCCTCGAGTCACCCCTCCACTTT. It encodes CAGSRGGLESPLHF.

This clonotype appeared many times. The genes are TRBV24-1 and TRBJ2-1; D may be TRBD1 (7 bases). Per germline, CDR1 KGHDR and CDR2 SFDVKD. Trimming removed 4 bases from V and 6 bases from J, with 12 bases in between. This CDR3 is built from 14 residues. The CDR3 sequence: CATSETGEVNEQFF. CDR3 coding DNA: TGTGCCACCAGTGAAACAGGGGAGGTCAATGAGCAGTTCTTC.

V gene TRBV7-2 combines with J gene TRBJ2-5, with TRBD1 matching 10 bases. Germline V gene lookup returns CDR1 SGHTA and CDR2 FQGNSA. This CDR3 has 16 residues. Trimming took 5 bases from V and 2 from J; bases not matched to a gene: 8. The CDR3 here is CASSQDQDRGQETQYF. In DNA form, the CDR3 reads TGTGCCAGCAGCCAAGATCAGGACAGGGGGCAAGAGACCCAGTACTTC.

Many counts were recorded for this clonotype. V usage is TRBV2 and J usage is TRBJ2-7; TRBD2 aligns across 7 bases. The CDR3 runs to 12 residues. V dropped 6 bases and J dropped 2; count of bases not matched to a gene: 1. CDR1 is SNHLY and CDR2 is FYNNEI in the germline V gene. CDR3 coding DNA: TGTGCCAGCAGGACTAGCACCTACGAGCAGTACTTC. Translation gives CASRTSTYEQYF.

In its sample, this clonotype was seen many times. The V call is TRBV3-1, the J call TRBJ2-3, with D maybe TRBD2 (6 bases). The V gene's germline CDR1 is LGHDT and CDR2 YNNKEL (reference sequence). Trimming removed 1 base from V and 5 bases from J, with 10 bases in between. The CDR3 is 14 amino acids. CDR3 protein: CASSQVGREDTQYF. The CDR3 coding sequence is TGTGCCAGCAGCCAAGTCGGGAGAGAAGATACGCAGTATTTT.

There are many counts of this clonotype. This rearrangement joins TRBV19 to TRBJ1-5, with TRBD1 identical over 10 bases. The CDR3 spans 14 residues. Germline V gene data show CDR1 as LNHDA and CDR2 as SQIVND (reference sequence). Germline trimming cut 8 bases from V and 1 base from J; bases unmatched to any gene: 2. The CDR3 region is CASQGQGSNQPQHF. The CDR3 coding sequence is TGTGCCAGTCAGGGACAGGGGAGCAATCAGCCCCAGCATTTT.